This T cell receptor (beta chain) was recovered during a study of neoadjuvant anti-PD-1 for oral cavity cancer. In the study overall: Patients without progression received a fourth nivolumab dose around day 43, then surgical resection on days 50-56. Notes on the study in general: Non-responders to neoadjuvant nivolumab had significantly more clonal PBMC T cells than responders. TCR analyses covered only a few patients per response group.

This CDR3 spans 16 amino acids. The V end was cut by 5 bases, the J end by 6 bases, with 20 bases between. Germline assignment: CDR1 SGHVS and CDR2 FNYEAQ. The time point here: after neoadjuvant nivolumab, at surgical resection. The protocol was immunoSEQ multiplex PCR, while the TCRdb copy is restricted to in-frame clones and leaves out a portion. The sample contains fewer than 90,000 clones, roughly 81% of which appear only once. Note on this clone: No antigen is known for it.

The rearrangement joins TRBV7-6 to TRBJ2-1, with a tentative D call TRBD2 (5 bases). This clonotype was sampled from a person aged 40 to 85 with oral cavity squamous cell carcinoma. The sequences come from PBMCs, collected after nivolumab (anti-PD-1) treatment. CDR3 sequence: CASSRLSGEAFNEQFF. Written as DNA, the CDR3 is TGTGCCAGCAGCCGTTTGAGCGGTGAGGCCTTCAATGAGCAGTTCTTC.